One sample yielded the 30 T cell receptor delta chains listed below, sequenced in a study of gamma delta lymphoproliferative disorders and STAT genes (dated by TCRdb to about 2018). Genomic DNA from peripheral blood mononuclear cells isolated from patients and controls was used for TCR sequencing. Library construction relied on multiplex PCR. Sequenced on an Illumina MiSeq. Via CATT, TCRdb reprocessed the public reads, and rows with identical DNA were then joined. Here the sample has under 5,000 delta-chain clones; over 0.95% occur a single time. The ten top clones hold 20% to 25% of the sample. The sample comprised blood. The source is a human donor in good health.

This clone was observed a handful of times. The protein that TCRdb holds for this DNA derives from a much larger clone and differs from the translated DNA at residue 18, which likely indicates a read error; the protein shown here is translated from the DNA. This chain uses TRDV1 with TRDJ1; 13 nucleotides agree with TRDD3. This CDR3 is 22 amino acids long. Per the germline V gene, CDR1 is TSWWSYY and CDR2 is QGS. V dropped 1 base and J dropped 6; count of bases not matched to a gene: 23. The CDR3: CALGEPPPFPFTGGYGRNKLIF. The CDR3 bases are TGTGCTCTTGGGGAACCCCCCCCCTTCCCGTTTACTGGGGGATACGGCAGAAATAAACTCATCTTT.

This clone was observed a handful of times. TCRdb's protein for this DNA is that of a much larger clone and differs from the translation at residue 10, likely a read error; the protein shown is the DNA translation. This chain connects TRDV2 to TRDJ1; TRDD3 agrees at 8 bases. The CDR3 covers 21 residues. V shed 0 bases, J shed 0 bases, and the junction held 20 bases outside the gene matches. Looked up from germline, CDR1 is GEAIGNYY and CDR2 is EKD. Here the CDR3 DNA reads TGTGCCTGTGACACCGTTCCTGGGCTGTGGGATACGTCCGCCTACACCGATAAACTCATCTTT. Translating it yields CACDTVPGLWDTSAYTDKLIF.

Regarding this clone: The protein in TCRdb stems from a much larger clone and differs at residue 10 from this DNA's translation, likely a read error; here the protein is translated from the DNA. The chain carries TRDV2 and TRDJ1; unclear D gene. Per germline, CDR1 GEAIGNYY and CDR2 EKD. This CDR3 comprises 18 residues. V was cut by 3 bases and J by 1 base, with 23 bases left in between. CDR3 DNA: TGTGCCTGTGACCGAGTAAGCGGATTCTGCTCGACCACCGATAAACTCATCTTT. It translates to CACDRVSGFCSTTDKLIF.

This clone has just a few counts. This sequence is one base from a far larger clone and is likely a read error. The CDR3 here is CACGMMGTDKGSWDTRQMFF. CDR3 nucleotide sequence: TGTGCCTGTGGCATGATGGGGACCGACAAAGGCTCCTGGGACACCCGACAGATGTTTTTC. The V gene is TRDV2, the J gene TRDJ3; perhaps TRDD3 as D (5 bases). V gave up 5 bases and J gave up 0 bases, with 22 bases separating them. Germline V gene lookup returns CDR1 GEAIGNYY and CDR2 EKD. This CDR3 is built from 20 residues.

In its sample, this clone was seen a few times. TCRdb assigns this DNA the protein of a much larger clone, which departs from its translation at residue 10; this likely reflects a read error, and the protein shown comes from translating the DNA. The chain has TRDV2 and TRDJ3, with TRDD3 identical over 7 bases. The germline V gene encodes CDR1 GEAIGNYY and CDR2 EKD. V was clipped by 0 bases and J by 2 bases; unmatched bases: 6. The CDR3 totals 18 residues. The chain's CDR3 is CACDTVLGGAWDTRQMFF. The CDR3 region has the DNA TGTGCCTGTGACACCGTGCTGGGGGGGGCCTGGGACACCCGACAGATGTTTTTC.

Notes on this clone: Only one base separates this from a far larger clonotype, so it likely reflects a read error. The J gene is TRDJ1, the V gene TRDV2; the match to TRDD3 covers 7 bases. V shed 0 bases, J shed 0 bases, and the junction held 18 bases outside the gene matches. Looked up from germline, CDR1 is GEAIGNYY and CDR2 is EKD. The length of the CDR3 is 20 residues. This CDR3 reads CACDTVVLGTAGRDTDKLIF. DNA for the CDR3: TGTGCCTGTGACACCGTCGTACTGGGGACTGCCGGAAGGGACACCGATAAACTCATCTTT.

This clone has only a few counts. A far larger clone is off by one base, so a read error is likely. The sample has other DNA sequences that encode this CDR3 too. J is TRDJ3 and V is TRDV2; TRDD3 is a possible D gene (5 bases). Germline loops: CDR1 GEAIGNYY, CDR2 EKD. The CDR3 is 18 residues long. The CDR3 region is CACDTAGVSSWDTRQMFF. The CDR3 DNA is TGTGCCTGTGACACGGCGGGCGTAAGCTCCTGGGACACCCGACAGATGTTCTTC.

The table lists this clone with a few counts. This DNA translates differently at residue 4 from the TCRdb protein, which is that of a much larger clone; a read error is likely, and the protein shown is the DNA's own translation. The V call is TRDV2, the J call TRDJ1, with 7 bases identical to TRDD3. Germline CDR1 GEAIGNYY, CDR2 EKD. The junction had 11 bases not matched to a gene; V was cut back by 5 bases and J by 0 bases. CDR3 length equals 16 residues. The CDR3, as DNA: TGTGCCTGTGTAGAGCTGGGGGTCCAGTACACCGATAAACTCATCTTT. Amino acids: CACVELGVQYTDKLIF.

This clone was seen a handful of times. TCRdb shows a much larger clone's protein in place of this DNA's translation, and the two differ at residue 15, likely through a read error; the protein shown is translated from the DNA. The chain links TRDV2 to TRDJ1; 13 nucleotides line up with TRDD3. There are 19 residues in the CDR3. The junction had 16 bases not matched to a gene; V was cut back by 0 bases and J by 7 bases. Germline CDR1 reads GEAIGNYY; CDR2 reads EKD. The CDR3 region is CACDTLTAPATGGYAKLIF. CDR3 bases: TGTGCCTGTGACACCTTGACCGCACCCGCTACTGGGGGATACGCTAAACTCATCTTT.

This clone is labeled large. Other DNA sequences within the sample encode an identical CDR3. This chain uses TRDV1 with TRDJ1, with TRDD3 matching over 11 bases. Germline assignment: CDR1 TSWWSYY and CDR2 QGS. V dropped 0 bases and J dropped 0; count of bases not matched to a gene: 15. The CDR3 has 21 residues. In DNA, the CDR3 is TGTGCTCTTGGGGAACTATCCCCTTACTGGGGGATAGCCTCGTACACCGATAAACTCATCTTT. Its translation: CALGELSPYWGIASYTDKLIF.

This clone is termed medium-sized. The V and J genes are TRAV23/DV6 and TRDJ1; 7 positions match TRDD3. Trimming cost V 0 bases and J 6 bases; bases outside gene matches: 17. Germline V gene sequence: CDR1 NTAFDY, CDR2 IRPDVSE (reference sequence). The CDR3 covers 17 residues. In nucleotides, the CDR3 is TGTGCAGCAAGCATGTGGGTTGAGGGATACTATCGCCATAAACTCATCTTT. Its protein product is CAASMWVEGYYRHKLIF.

There are a few counts of this clone. A far larger clone is off by one base, so a read error is likely. This specimen includes other DNA sequences encoding the same CDR3. This rearrangement joins TRDV3 to TRDJ1; TRDD2 agrees at 7 bases. Germline V gene data show CDR1 as TVYSNPD and CDR2 as GDNSRS (reference sequence). The CDR3 has 15 amino acids. The CDR3 DNA reads TGTGCCTTCTGTTCCTACTTAGGGGACACCGATAAACTTATCTTT. Protein sequence: CAFCSYLGDTDKLIF.

The sample holds a few counts of this clone. This likely came from a read error, as a far larger clone is one base away. Other DNA variants within this sample encode the same CDR3. The rearrangement uses TRDV2 and TRDJ1; TRDD3 might be the D (6 bases). Germline V gene lookup returns CDR1 GEAIGNYY and CDR2 EKD. The CDR3 extends over 17 amino acids. CDR3 in DNA: TGCGCCTGTGACACGGGGTTTGCTGGGGCTAACACCGATAAACTCATCTTT. It encodes CACDTGFAGANTDKLIF.

The genes are TRDV2 and TRDJ1; 12 bases match TRDD3. Germline trimming cut 5 bases from V and 3 bases from J; bases unmatched to any gene: 3. The CDR3 runs to 14 residues. Germline values: CDR1 GEAIGNYY, CDR2 EKD. The DNA for the CDR3 is TGTGCCTGTGTACTGGGGGATACAGCCGATAAACTCATCTTT. Encoded protein: CACVLGDTADKLIF.

This clone was seen only a few times. A read error is the likely source, as a far larger clone sits one nucleotide away. Other nucleotide sequences in the sample specify the same CDR3. The chain employs TRDV2 and TRDJ1, with 8 nucleotides matching TRDD3. Looked up from germline, CDR1 is GEAIGNYY and CDR2 is EKD. There are 19 residues in the CDR3. The trim removed 1 base at V and 0 bases at J, leaving 15 bases unmatched. This chain's CDR3 is CACDTAFAGGQRYTDKLIF. CDR3 nucleotides: TGTGCCTGTGACACAGCATTTGCTGGGGGACAGCGGTACACCGATAAACTCATCTTT.

A word on this clone: The likely explanation is a read error, given a far larger clone one base away. Other DNA sequences in the same sample also yield this CDR3. The CDR3 region is CASYSLGDTRRRYDTDKLIF. CDR3 sequence (DNA): TGTGCCTCCTACTCACTGGGGGATACGCGTCGTAGATATGATACCGATAAACTCATCTTT. The genes are TRDV2 and TRDJ1; 13 positions agree with TRDD3. The CDR3 sequence is 20 residues long. V trimming: 8 bases; J trimming: 2 bases; junction bases outside the gene matches: 22. Germline V gene lookup returns CDR1 GEAIGNYY and CDR2 EKD.

This clone was seen a few times. A read error is the likely source, as a far larger clone sits one nucleotide away. Other DNA sequences of this sample code for an identical CDR3. The V gene is TRDV2, the J gene TRDJ3; 9 bases agree with TRDD3. Germline-derived CDR1 and CDR2 are GEAIGNYY and EKD. This CDR3 spans 19 amino acids. With V trimmed by 4 bases and J by 0 bases, 9 bases remained unmatched. CDR3 sequence: CACDTGGYRSSWDTRQMFF. The CDR3, as DNA: TGTGCCTGTGATACGGGGGGATACAGGAGCTCCTGGGACACCCGACAGATGTTTTTC.

Relative to its sample, this clone is large. This sample also contains other DNA sequences that code for the same CDR3. The chain couples TRDV2 to TRDJ1; D might be TRDD3 (6 bases). The CDR3 is 15 residues long. Deletions cut 0 bases from V and 1 base from J, with 11 bases between. CDR1 and CDR2 from the germline V gene are GEAIGNYY and EKD. The CDR3 reads CACDTLGGSTDKLIF. CDR3 coding DNA: TGTGCCTGTGACACCCTTGGGGGTTCCACCGATAAACTCATCTTT.

In this sample, this clone turned up a few times. This likely stems from a read error, as it lies one base from a far larger clone. Other DNA sequences in this sample translate to the same CDR3. The V gene is TRDV2, the J gene TRDJ3, with D perhaps TRDD3 (6 bases). CDR1 is GEAIGNYY and CDR2 is EKD in the germline V gene. This CDR3 contains 18 residues. The CDR3 DNA follows: TGTGCCTGCGACACGGGGGACCTTGAGAGGGCGAACACCCGACAGATGTTTTTC. Amino acids: CACDTGDLERANTRQMFF.

This clone was counted only a few times. TCRdb's protein, taken from a much larger clone, differs from this DNA's translation at residue 7, likely owing to a read error; the protein displayed comes from the DNA. This sequence joins TRDV2 and TRDJ1; 9 bases are a match to TRDD3. CDR1 and CDR2 from the germline V gene are GEAIGNYY and EKD. V lost 0 bases, J lost 8 bases, and 15 bases stayed unmatched. The CDR3 runs 17 residues. The CDR3 sequence: CACDTVRGTGGPFKLIF. CDR3 coding DNA: TGTGCCTGTGACACCGTCAGGGGTACTGGGGGACCGTTCAAACTCATCTTT.

On this clone itself: A read error likely explains this, since a far larger clone differs by one base. The same CDR3 is also encoded by other DNA sequences in this sample. V gene TRDV2 combines with J gene TRDJ3, with D possibly matching TRDD3 (5 bases). Germline V lookup: CDR1 GEAIGNYY, CDR2 EKD. Trimming shortened V by 0 bases and J by 0 bases, and 17 bases separated the two germline ends. The CDR3 loop spans 20 amino acids. This CDR3 reads CACDTAGTPRGSWDTRQMFF. CDR3 in DNA: TGTGCCTGTGACACCGCTGGGACTCCGAGGGGCTCCTGGGACACCCGACAGATGTTTTTC.

This clone came up a few times. TCRdb has a much larger clone's protein, which differs at residue 13 from the translation of this DNA, likely because of a read error; what is shown is the protein translated from the DNA. This sequence joins TRDV2 and TRDJ1; no reliable D call. The CDR3 contains 17 residues. Germline CDR1 reads GEAIGNYY; CDR2 reads EKD. The CDR3, as DNA: TGTGCCTGTGACACGCTTGGGACAGGAGCTTACACCAATAAACTCATCTTT. It yields the protein CACDTLGTGAYTNKLIF.

This clone was picked up a small number of times. TCRdb shows a much larger clone's protein in place of this DNA's translation, and the two differ at residue 14, likely through a read error; the protein shown is translated from the DNA. This chain connects TRDV2 to TRDJ1; 7 bases line up with TRDD3. The CDR3 extends over 18 amino acids. Germline values: CDR1 GEAIGNYY, CDR2 EKD. CDR3 sequence: CACDTVGDLVGDTVKLIF. The CDR3 DNA sequence: TGTGCCTGTGACACCGTGGGGGACCTAGTGGGAGACACCGTTAAACTCATCTTT.

The sample holds a few counts of this clone. Only one base separates this from a far larger clonotype, so it likely reflects a read error. This sample includes further DNA sequences coding for the same CDR3. The chain employs TRDV2 and TRDJ1, with 8 bases fitting TRDD3. This CDR3 comprises 17 residues. Germline lookup yields CDR1 GEAIGNYY and CDR2 EKD. J was trimmed by 0 bases and V by 5 bases; bases with no gene match: 13. CDR3 sequence: CACVGLGDTQYTDKLIF. CDR3 DNA sequence: TGTGCCTGTGTAGGCCTGGGGGACACGCAGTACACCGATAAACTCATCTTT.

Remarks on this clone: TCRdb's protein, taken from a much larger clone, differs from this DNA's translation at residue 9, likely owing to a read error; the protein displayed comes from the DNA. This rearrangement joins TRDV2 to TRDJ1; TRDD3 matches 9 bases. Per the germline V gene, CDR1 is GEAIGNYY and CDR2 is EKD. The length of the CDR3 is 16 residues. Trimming cost V 2 bases and J 0 bases; bases outside gene matches: 6. The DNA of the CDR3 is TGTGCCTGTGACAAACTGGGGGAAATGTACACCGATAAACTCATCTTT. It is translated as CACDKLGEMYTDKLIF.

The sample holds a few counts of this clone. This likely came from a read error, as a far larger clone is one base away. The sample carries other DNA sequences with the same CDR3. This chain uses TRDV2 with TRDJ1; D is perhaps TRDD3 (5 bases). CDR1 and CDR2 from the germline V gene are GEAIGNYY and EKD. The CDR3 is 14 residues long. The CDR3 loop is CACDTLRGLDKLIF. DNA for the CDR3: TGTGCCTGTGACACGCTCCGGGGGCTCGATAAGCTCATCTTT.

As regards this clone: A far larger clone is just one base off, so this is likely a read error. The J gene was recorded as TRDJ1; no V gene was called; the D call in the table, TRDD3, was not verified against the DNA. CDR3 length: 12 residues. This CDR3 reads CALGHVGGKLIF. The CDR3 region has the DNA TGTGCTCTTGGGCACGTGGGGGGTAAACTCATCTTT.

In its sample, this clone was seen a few times. The protein TCRdb lists belongs to a much larger clone and differs from this DNA's translation at residue 6, which points to a read error; the protein shown is made from the DNA. This sequence joins TRDV2 and TRDJ3; D is unclear. Trimming removed 3 bases from V and 5 bases from J, with 13 bases in between. The CDR3 consists of 16 residues. Germline assignment: CDR1 GEAIGNYY and CDR2 EKD. The CDR3 region has the DNA TGTGCCTGTGACTCGGAGGATCCCCGGGACACCCGACAGATGTTTTTC. It translates to CACDSEDPRDTRQMFF.

Concerning this clone: This likely came from a read error, as a far larger clone is one base away. Other nucleotide sequences from this sample produce the same CDR3. V is TRDV2 and J is TRDJ3; TRDD3 matches 10 bases. This CDR3 region has 17 residues. Germline lookup yields CDR1 GEAIGNYY and CDR2 EKD. The CDR3 nucleotides read TGTGCCTGTGACACGCTGGGGGATATCTGGGACACCCGACAAATGTTTTTC. Translating it yields CACDTLGDIWDTRQMFF.

The sample holds a few counts of this clone. This likely traces to a read error, being one base from a far larger clone. The same CDR3 arises from other DNA sequences in this sample as well. J is TRDJ3 and V is TRDV2; D perhaps matches TRDD3 (6 bases). The germline CDR1 and CDR2 sequences are GEAIGNYY and EKD. This CDR3 has 18 amino acids. The CDR3 protein is CACDTGDLERANTRQMFF. The CDR3 DNA reads TGTGCTTGTGACACGGGGGACCTTGAGAGGGCGAACACCCGACAGATGTTTTTC.